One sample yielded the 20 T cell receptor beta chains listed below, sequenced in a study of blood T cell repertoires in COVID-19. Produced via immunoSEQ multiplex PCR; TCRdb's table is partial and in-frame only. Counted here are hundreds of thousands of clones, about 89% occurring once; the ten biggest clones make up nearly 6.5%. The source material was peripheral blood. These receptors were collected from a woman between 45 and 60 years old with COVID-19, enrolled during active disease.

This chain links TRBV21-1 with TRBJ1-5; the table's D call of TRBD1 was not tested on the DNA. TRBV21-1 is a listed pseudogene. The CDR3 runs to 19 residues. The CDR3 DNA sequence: TGTGCCAGCAGAAACAGGGGAAAGGAGGGGTACAGGGTCGTGAAGCCCCAGCATTTT. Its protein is CASRNRGKEGYRVVKPQHF.

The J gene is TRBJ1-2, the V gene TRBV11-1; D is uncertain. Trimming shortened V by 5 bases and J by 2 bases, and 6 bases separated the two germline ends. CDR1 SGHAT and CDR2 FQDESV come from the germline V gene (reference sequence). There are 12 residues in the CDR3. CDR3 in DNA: TGTGCCAGCAGCCAGCGGAACTATGGCTACACCTTC. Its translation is CASSQRNYGYTF.

The CDR3 DNA follows: TGTGCCAGCAGTCTAACCCCCGGTTTGGTTGGCTACACCTTC. Protein: CASSLTPGLVGYTF. This chain links TRBV27 with TRBJ1-2, with D unclear. The germline V gene encodes CDR1 MNHEY and CDR2 SMNVEV (reference sequence). The V end lost 5 bases, the J end lost 7 bases, and 17 bases lay between the germline ends. This CDR3 contains 14 residues.

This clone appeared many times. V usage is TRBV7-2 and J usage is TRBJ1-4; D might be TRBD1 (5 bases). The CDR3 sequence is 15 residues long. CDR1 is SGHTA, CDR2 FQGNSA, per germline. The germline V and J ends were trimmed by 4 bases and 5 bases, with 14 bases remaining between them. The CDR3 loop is CASSSPWQGNEKLFF. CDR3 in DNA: TGTGCCAGCAGCTCGCCCTGGCAGGGAAATGAAAAACTGTTTTTT.

The CDR3 bases are TGTGCCAGCACCGCAGGGTGGACTAACTATGGCTACACCTTC. This encodes CASTAGWTNYGYTF. This chain uses TRBV2 with TRBJ1-2, with D maybe TRBD1 (5 bases). Trimming shortened V by 7 bases and J by 0 bases, and 12 bases separated the two germline ends. CDR1 is SNHLY and CDR2 is FYNNEI in the germline V gene. CDR3 length equals 14 residues.

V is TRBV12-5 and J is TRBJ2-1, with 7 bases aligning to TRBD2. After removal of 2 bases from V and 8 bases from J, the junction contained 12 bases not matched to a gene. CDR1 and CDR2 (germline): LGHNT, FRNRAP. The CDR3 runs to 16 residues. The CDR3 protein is CASGLFGGSRDYEQFF. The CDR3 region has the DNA TGTGCTAGTGGTTTGTTCGGGGGGTCTAGAGACTATGAGCAGTTCTTC.

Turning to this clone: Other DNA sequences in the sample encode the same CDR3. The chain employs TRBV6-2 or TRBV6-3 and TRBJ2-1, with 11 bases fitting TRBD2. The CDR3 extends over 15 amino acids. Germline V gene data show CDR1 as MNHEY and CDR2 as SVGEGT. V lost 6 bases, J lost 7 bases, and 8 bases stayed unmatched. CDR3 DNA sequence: TGTGCCAGCAGCCCCGGACTAGCGGGTAAAAATGAGCAGTTCTTC. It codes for CASSPGLAGKNEQFF.

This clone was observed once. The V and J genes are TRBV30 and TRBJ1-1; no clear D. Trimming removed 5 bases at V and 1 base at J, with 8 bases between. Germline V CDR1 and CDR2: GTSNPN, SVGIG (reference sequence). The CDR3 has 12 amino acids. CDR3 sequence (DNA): TGTGCCTGGCGGGGAGGGAACACTGAAGCTTTCTTT. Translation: CAWRGGNTEAFF.

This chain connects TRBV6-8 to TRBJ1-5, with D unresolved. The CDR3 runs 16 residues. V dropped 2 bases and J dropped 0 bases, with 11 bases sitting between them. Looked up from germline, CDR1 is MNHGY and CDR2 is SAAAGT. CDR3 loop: CASSYPRKHSNQPQHF. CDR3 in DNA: TGTGCCAGCAGTTACCCCCGCAAACATAGCAATCAGCCCCAGCATTTT.

The CDR3 protein is CASSERTSYEQYF. Here the CDR3 DNA reads TGTGCCAGCAGCGAGCGGACGTCCTACGAGCAGTACTTC. This chain connects TRBV6-6 to TRBJ2-7; tentatively, D is TRBD2 (5 bases). Germline assignment: CDR1 MNHNY and CDR2 SVGAGI (reference sequence). Deletions cut 6 bases from V and 1 base from J, with 10 bases between. This CDR3 contains 13 residues.

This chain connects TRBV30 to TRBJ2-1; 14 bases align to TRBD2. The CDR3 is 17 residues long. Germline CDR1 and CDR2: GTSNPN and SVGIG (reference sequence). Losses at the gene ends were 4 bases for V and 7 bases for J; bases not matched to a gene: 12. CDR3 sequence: CAWTGSTSGRAKNEQFF. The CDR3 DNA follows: TGTGCCTGGACCGGCTCGACTAGCGGGAGGGCCAAAAATGAGCAGTTCTTC. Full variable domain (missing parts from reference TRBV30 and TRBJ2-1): SQTIHQWPATLVQPVGSPLSLECTVEGTSNPNLYWYRQAAGRGLQLLFYSVGIGQISSEVPQNLSASRPQDRQFILSSKKLLLSDSGFYLCAWTGSTSGRAKNEQFFGPGTRLTVL.

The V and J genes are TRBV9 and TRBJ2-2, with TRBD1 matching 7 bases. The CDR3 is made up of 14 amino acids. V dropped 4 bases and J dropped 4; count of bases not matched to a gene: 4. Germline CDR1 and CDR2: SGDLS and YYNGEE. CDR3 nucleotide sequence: TGTGCCAGCAGCTCACAGGGGAGCACCGGGGAGCTGTTTTTT. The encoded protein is CASSSQGSTGELFF.

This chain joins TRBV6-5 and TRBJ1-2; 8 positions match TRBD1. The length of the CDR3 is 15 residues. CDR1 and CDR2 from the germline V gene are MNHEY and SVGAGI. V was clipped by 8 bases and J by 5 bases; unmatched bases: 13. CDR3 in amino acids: CASRRGGQAEYGYTF. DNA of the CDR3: TGTGCCAGCCGGAGGGGGGGACAGGCGGAATATGGCTACACCTTC.

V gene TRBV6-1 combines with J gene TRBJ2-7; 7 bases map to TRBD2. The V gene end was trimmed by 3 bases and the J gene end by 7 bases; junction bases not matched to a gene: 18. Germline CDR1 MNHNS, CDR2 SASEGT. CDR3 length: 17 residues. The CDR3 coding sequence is TGTGCCAGCAGTGACCTAGCGGATCGGCCCCTTGTTCCAGAGCAGTACTTC. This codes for CASSDLADRPLVPEQYF.

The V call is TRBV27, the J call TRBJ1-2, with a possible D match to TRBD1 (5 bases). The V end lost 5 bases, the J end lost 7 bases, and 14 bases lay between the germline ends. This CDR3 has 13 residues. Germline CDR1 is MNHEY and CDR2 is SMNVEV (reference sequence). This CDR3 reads CASSQGLGSGYTF. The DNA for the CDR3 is TGTGCCAGCAGTCAGGGCCTGGGAAGTGGCTACACCTTC.

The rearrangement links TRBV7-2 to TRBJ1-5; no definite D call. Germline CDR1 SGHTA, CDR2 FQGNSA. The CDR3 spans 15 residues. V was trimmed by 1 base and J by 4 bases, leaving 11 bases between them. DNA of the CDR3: TGTGCCAGCAGCTTAGACGGACTTGGGAATCAGCCCCAGCATTTT. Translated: CASSLDGLGNQPQHF.

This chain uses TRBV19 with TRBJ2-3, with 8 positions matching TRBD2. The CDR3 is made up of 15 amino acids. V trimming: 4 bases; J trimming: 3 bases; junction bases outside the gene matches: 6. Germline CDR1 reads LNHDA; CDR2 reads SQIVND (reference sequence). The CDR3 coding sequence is TGTGCCAGTAGTACCCGCGAGCGGGGGACAGATACGCAGTATTTT. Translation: CASSTRERGTDTQYF.

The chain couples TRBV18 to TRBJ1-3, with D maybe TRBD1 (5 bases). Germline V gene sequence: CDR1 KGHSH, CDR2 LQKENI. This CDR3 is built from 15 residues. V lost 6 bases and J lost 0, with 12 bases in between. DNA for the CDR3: TGTGCCAGCTCCCAAGACAGTAGCTCTGGAAACACCATATATTTT. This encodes CASSQDSSSGNTIYF.

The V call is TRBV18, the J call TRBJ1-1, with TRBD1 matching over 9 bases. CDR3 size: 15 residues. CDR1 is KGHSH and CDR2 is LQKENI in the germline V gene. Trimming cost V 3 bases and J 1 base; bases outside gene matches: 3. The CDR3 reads CASSPRTGANTEAFF. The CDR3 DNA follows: TGTGCCAGCTCACCGCGGACAGGGGCGAACACTGAAGCTTTCTTT.

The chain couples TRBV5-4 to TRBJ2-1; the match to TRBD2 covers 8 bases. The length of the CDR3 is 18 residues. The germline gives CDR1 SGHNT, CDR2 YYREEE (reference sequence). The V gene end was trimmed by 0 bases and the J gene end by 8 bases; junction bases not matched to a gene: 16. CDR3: CASSLGAGRDGVKDEQFF. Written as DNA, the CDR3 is TGTGCCAGCAGCTTGGGCGCCGGGAGGGACGGGGTTAAGGATGAGCAGTTCTTC.